Presented here are 18 T cell receptor beta chains from one specimen sequenced in a study of blood T cell repertoires in COVID-19. The method was immunoSEQ multiplex PCR; TCRdb's version includes in-frame clones alone and lacks a portion of them. Of 110,000 to 150,000 clones detected, roughly four fifths appear once; the ten largest clones hold 7.5% to 8.5%. Sequences were obtained from peripheral blood. These receptors were obtained from a human donor in a cohort sampled during active COVID-19.

The V call is TRBV27, the J call TRBJ2-1; TRBD2 matches at 10 bases. Germline values: CDR1 MNHEY, CDR2 SMNVEV (reference sequence). V shed 5 bases, J shed 8 bases, and the junction held 9 bases outside the gene matches. The length of the CDR3 is 15 residues. CDR3 nucleotides: TGTGCCAGCAGTCGAAGCGGGGGGGTGACGGATGAGCAGTTCTTC. Amino acids: CASSRSGGVTDEQFF.

The chain employs TRBV6-6 and TRBJ2-1; the match to TRBD1 covers 9 bases. V was clipped by 6 bases and J by 4 bases; unmatched bases: 7. Looked up from germline, CDR1 is MNHNY and CDR2 is SVGAGI (reference sequence). The CDR3 runs to 15 residues. The CDR3 region is CASSRTGGAYNEQFF. For the CDR3, the DNA is TGTGCCAGCAGCCGAACAGGGGGCGCATACAATGAGCAGTTCTTC.

In this sample, this clone turned up a few times. The chain recombines TRBV10-3 with TRBJ2-5; possibly TRBD2 for D (5 bases). The CDR3 is made up of 13 amino acids. The germline V and J ends were trimmed by 6 bases and 5 bases, with 13 bases remaining between them. The germline V gene encodes CDR1 ENHRY and CDR2 SYGVKD. This CDR3 reads CAIRAGTGETQYF. CDR3 nucleotide sequence: TGTGCCATCAGGGCGGGCACCGGGGAGACCCAGTACTTC.

V and J are TRBV7-6 and TRBJ1-1; 7 nucleotides align to TRBD1. V lost 1 base, J lost 0 bases, and 2 bases stayed unmatched. The length of the CDR3 is 15 residues. Germline loops: CDR1 SGHVS, CDR2 FNYEAQ. CDR3 sequence reads: CASSLEQGLNTEAFF. CDR3 bases: TGTGCCAGCAGCTTAGAACAGGGGTTGAACACTGAAGCTTTCTTT.

This sequence joins TRBV7-9 and TRBJ2-1; unclear D gene. Germline V gene data show CDR1 as SEHNR and CDR2 as FQNEAQ (reference sequence). CDR3 length equals 14 residues. Trimming left V 2 bases short and J 13 bases short, with 18 bases between. CDR3 coding DNA: TGTGCCAGCAGCTTACCACTGGTAGAGACTCGCCAGTTCTTC. Translating gives CASSLPLVETRQFF.

This clone was seen only once. CDR3 protein: CASSLPRQGLGEKLFF. The CDR3 DNA is TGTGCCAGCAGTTTGCCCAGACAGGGTTTGGGGGAAAAACTGTTTTTT. The chain couples TRBV28 to TRBJ1-4, with TRBD1 identical over 7 bases. V dropped 3 bases and J dropped 8; count of bases not matched to a gene: 12. The CDR3 covers 16 residues. CDR1 and CDR2 from the germline V gene are MDHEN and SYDVKM.

V and J are TRBV3-1 (or the pseudogene TRBV3-2) and TRBJ2-7; possibly TRBD1 for D (6 bases). This CDR3 spans 14 amino acids. Germline-derived CDR1 and CDR2 are LGHDT and YNNKEL (reference sequence). V lost 4 bases and J 8 bases, leaving 18 bases between the germline ends. The CDR3 sequence: CASSLRTARNQQYF. The CDR3, as DNA: TGTGCCAGCAGCCTTCGGACAGCTCGTAATCAGCAGTACTTC.

This clone has only a few counts. The chain has TRBV28 and TRBJ1-4; D is unclear. The CDR3 contains 15 residues. The V and J ends lost 4 bases and 7 bases respectively, with 16 bases between them. The germline V gene encodes CDR1 MDHEN and CDR2 SYDVKM. The CDR3 here is CASSSPGWGGEKLFF. The CDR3, as DNA: TGTGCCAGCAGTTCGCCCGGTTGGGGAGGTGAAAAACTGTTTTTT.

The chain combines TRBV11-1 with TRBJ1-1, with 7 bases lining up with TRBD1. CDR1 and CDR2 from the germline V gene are SGHAT and FQDESV (reference sequence). CDR3 length equals 15 residues. J gave up 1 base and V 5 bases, and 7 bases lay outside the gene matches. CDR3 DNA: TGTGCCAGCAGCGTAACAGGGGCGGCGAACACTGAAGCTTTCTTT. It yields the protein CASSVTGAANTEAFF.

The genes are TRBV5-4 and TRBJ1-3; D might be TRBD1 (5 bases). The germline gives CDR1 SGHNT, CDR2 YYREEE (reference sequence). The CDR3 is made up of 16 amino acids. The ends were cut back, 2 bases at V and 0 bases at J, with 12 bases in the middle. The DNA of the CDR3 is TGTGCCAGCAGCTTCGGGGGGGTCAGCTCTGGAAACACCATATATTTT. Its protein is CASSFGGVSSGNTIYF.

The J gene is TRBJ2-3, the V gene TRBV19; TRBD1 matches at 7 bases. The germline CDR1 and CDR2 sequences are LNHDA and SQIVND (reference sequence). The J segment lost 2 bases and the V segment lost 7 bases, leaving 9 bases of the junction unmatched. The CDR3 totals 15 residues. DNA for the CDR3: TGTGCCAGTAAAGACAGGGATTATTCCACAGATACGCAGTATTTT. Its translation is CASKDRDYSTDTQYF.

The chain recombines TRBV14 with TRBJ2-7; 7 positions match TRBD2. Per the germline V gene, CDR1 is SGHDN and CDR2 is FVKESK. This CDR3 comprises 15 residues. J lost 5 bases, V lost 0 bases, and 7 bases had no gene match. The CDR3 sequence is CASSQDRWEGDEQYF. Written as DNA, the CDR3 is TGTGCCAGCAGCCAAGATAGGTGGGAGGGCGACGAGCAGTACTTC.

The chain has TRBV27 and TRBJ2-3; 11 nucleotides agree with TRBD2. Germline loops: CDR1 MNHEY, CDR2 SMNVEV (reference sequence). V shed 4 bases, J shed 1 base, and the junction held 7 bases outside the gene matches. This CDR3 is 17 amino acids long. The CDR3 DNA sequence: TGTGCCAGCAGTTATACTAGCGGGGGCTCGGGCACAGATACGCAGTATTTT. Amino acids: CASSYTSGGSGTDTQYF.

The chain joins TRBV9 to TRBJ1-1, with a possible D match to TRBD1 (5 bases). The CDR3 has 16 amino acids. CDR1 and CDR2 from the germline V gene are SGDLS and YYNGEE. V lost 4 bases and J 0 bases, leaving 16 bases between the germline ends. The CDR3 loop reads CASSTPRGQLNTEAFF. CDR3 nucleotides: TGTGCCAGCAGCACACCTCGAGGACAATTGAACACTGAAGCTTTCTTT.

The gene calls are TRBV28 and TRBJ1-5, with TRBD1 matching 7 bases. This CDR3 has 15 residues. The germline gives CDR1 MDHEN, CDR2 SYDVKM. V shed 4 bases and J 4 bases; nucleotides not matched to a gene: 7. The DNA for the CDR3 is TGTGCCAGCAGTTCCTTCCAGGGGGGTAATCAGCCCCAGCATTTT. This translates into CASSSFQGGNQPQHF. Using reference TRBV28 and TRBJ1-5 for the parts outside the CDR3, the full variable domain is DVKVTQSSRYLVKRTGEKVFLECVQDMDHENMFWYRQDPGLGLRLIYFSYDVKMKEKGDIPEGYSVSREKKERFSLILESASTNQTSMYLCASSSFQGGNQPQHFGDGTRLSIL.

The chain links TRBV28 to TRBJ2-5, with D unclear. The length of the CDR3 is 13 residues. Germline CDR1 reads MDHEN; CDR2 reads SYDVKM. Trimming removed 3 bases at V and 8 bases at J, with 13 bases between. CDR3 sequence (DNA): TGTGCCAGCAGTTTGAGGCCGAGTAGTACCCAGTACTTC. This gives the protein CASSLRPSSTQYF.

The J gene is TRBJ1-5, the V gene TRBV7-2; D not resolved. There are 14 residues in the CDR3. Germline V gene lookup returns CDR1 SGHTA and CDR2 FQGNSA. V was clipped by 4 bases and J by 4 bases, with 11 bases between them. The CDR3 protein is CASSSGRNNQPQHF. CDR3 in DNA: TGTGCCAGCAGCTCGGGTAGGAATAATCAGCCCCAGCATTTT. The variable domain in full, with the rest retrieved from reference TRBV7-2 and TRBJ1-5, is GAGVSQSPSNKVTEKGKDVELRCDPISGHTALYWYRQSLGQGLEFLIYFQGNSAPDKSGLPSDRFSAERTGGSVSTLTIQRTQQEDSAVYLCASSSGRNNQPQHFGDGTRLSIL.

V usage is TRBV29-1 and J usage is TRBJ1-1, with D unclear. The germline V and J ends were trimmed by 4 bases and 5 bases, with 17 bases remaining between them. There are 14 residues in the CDR3. Germline V gives CDR1 SQVTM, CDR2 ANQGSEA. The CDR3 loop reads CSVGGSLGGTEAFF. DNA for the CDR3: TGCAGCGTTGGGGGTTCGCTGGGAGGTACTGAAGCTTTCTTT.